Listed here are 8 T cell receptor beta chains from one sample, sequenced in a study of regulatory T cells in long-lasting Graves disease. Time point reported: persistent/refractory GD, antithyroid drugs over 5 years with positive TRAb. The TCR library was made from RNA extracted from PBMCs. To make TCR beta libraries, researchers used iRepertoire HTBI primers and Arm-PCR of CDR3 regions. TCRdb re-called the multiplex PCR reads through MiXCR, storing one row per CDR3 protein. The table shows a few hundred thousand distinct CDR3 sequences, with around 20% occurring only once. Source: peripheral blood mononuclear cells (PBMCs), taken when the disease was refractory, from a patient treated with antithyroid drugs. These receptors were taken from a female donor with Graves disease.

The chain has TRBV28 and TRBJ2-3; D remains ambiguous. The CDR3 sequence is 16 residues long. The germline V and J ends were trimmed by 5 bases and 0 bases, with 15 bases remaining between them. Germline V gene lookup returns CDR1 MDHEN and CDR2 SYDVKM. The CDR3 reads CASSPLWVTSTDTQYF. Here the CDR3 DNA reads TGTGCCAGCAGTCCTCTATGGGTTACTAGCACAGATACGCAGTATTTT.

Ten or more counts support this clonotype. The V gene is TRBV28, the J gene TRBJ1-2, with 8 bases that match TRBD1. After removal of 3 bases from V and 8 bases from J, the junction contained 5 bases not matched to a gene. There are 13 residues in the CDR3. Germline V CDR1 and CDR2: MDHEN, SYDVKM. The CDR3 is CASSFGQGYGYTF. The CDR3 DNA is TGTGCCAGCAGTTTCGGACAGGGATACGGCTACACCTTC.

This clonotype was recorded many times. The V gene is TRBV28, the J gene TRBJ1-5; D possibly corresponds to TRBD1 (6 bases). The germline V gene has CDR1 MDHEN and CDR2 SYDVKM. Trimming removed 3 bases from V and 2 bases from J, with 8 bases in between. The CDR3 is made up of 14 amino acids. The CDR3 coding sequence is TGTGCCAGCAGTTTTTACAGGGGCAATCAGCCCCAGCATTTT. As protein: CASSFYRGNQPQHF. The variable domain in full, completed from reference TRBV28 and TRBJ1-5, reads DVKVTQSSRYLVKRTGEKVFLECVQDMDHENMFWYRQDPGLGLRLIYFSYDVKMKEKGDIPEGYSVSREKKERFSLILESASTNQTSMYLCASSFYRGNQPQHFGDGTRLSIL.

The chain carries TRBV30 and TRBJ2-2; D is possibly TRBD2 (7 bases). Trimming took 4 bases from V and 0 from J, leaving 12 bases between them. The germline gives CDR1 GTSNPN, CDR2 SVGIG (reference sequence). This CDR3 has 15 amino acids. The CDR3 here is CAWTRGGANTGELFF. As DNA, the CDR3 is TGTGCCTGGACCCGAGGGGGGGCGAACACCGGGGAGCTGTTTTTT.

This clonotype was seen a handful of times. The V gene is TRBV20-1, the J gene TRBJ2-7, with TRBD1 as a possible D gene (6 bases). The CDR3 has 11 residues. The V and J ends lost 3 bases and 5 bases respectively, with 8 bases between them. Germline assignment: CDR1 DFQATT and CDR2 SNEGSKA (reference sequence). The CDR3 coding sequence is TGCAGTGCTAGTGAGGGGGACGAGCAGTACTTC. Translated, it gives CSASEGDEQYF.

This clonotype appeared many times. The gene calls are TRBV10-3 and TRBJ2-7; no definite D call. The CDR3 runs to 11 residues. CDR1 is ENHRY and CDR2 is SYGVKD in the germline V gene. V was cut by 2 bases and J by 3 bases, with 2 bases left in between. The CDR3, as DNA: TGTGCCATCAGTGAGCTCTACGAGCAGTACTTC. Translating it yields CAISELYEQYF.

This clonotype was picked up a small number of times. J is TRBJ2-7 and V is TRBV20-1, with D unresolved. The CDR3 loop spans 13 amino acids. The V gene lost 6 bases and the J gene lost 2 bases, with 14 bases spanning the gap. Germline V gene data show CDR1 as DFQATT and CDR2 as SNEGSKA (reference sequence). CDR3 sequence reads: CSARAFYTYEQYF. The CDR3 bases are TGCAGTGCCCGAGCGTTTTATACCTACGAGCAGTACTTC.

This clonotype was recorded at least ten times. V usage is TRBV28 and J usage is TRBJ1-5; possible D gene TRBD1, 6 bases. The V and J ends lost 6 bases and 5 bases respectively, with 17 bases between them. The CDR3 length is 15 residues. Germline V gene lookup returns CDR1 MDHEN and CDR2 SYDVKM. The CDR3 spells CASSPLGQPDQPQHF. The CDR3 DNA sequence: TGTGCCAGCAGCCCCCTTGGACAGCCCGATCAGCCCCAGCATTTT.